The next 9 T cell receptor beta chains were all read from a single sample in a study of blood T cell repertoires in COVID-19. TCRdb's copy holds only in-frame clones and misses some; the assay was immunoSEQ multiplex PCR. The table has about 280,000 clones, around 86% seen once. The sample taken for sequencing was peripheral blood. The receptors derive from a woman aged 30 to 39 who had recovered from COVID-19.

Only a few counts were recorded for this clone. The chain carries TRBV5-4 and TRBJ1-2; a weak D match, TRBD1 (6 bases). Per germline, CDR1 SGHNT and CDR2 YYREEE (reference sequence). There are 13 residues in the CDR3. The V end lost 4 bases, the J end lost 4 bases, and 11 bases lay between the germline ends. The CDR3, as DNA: TGTGCCAGCAGCCGACAGGACGGCTATGGCTACACCTTC. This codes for CASSRQDGYGYTF.

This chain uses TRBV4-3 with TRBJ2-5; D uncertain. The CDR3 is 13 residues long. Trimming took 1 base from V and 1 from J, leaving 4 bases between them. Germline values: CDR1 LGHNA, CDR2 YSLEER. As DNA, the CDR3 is TGCGCCAGCAGCCAAGCTGTCCAAGAGACCCAGTACTTC. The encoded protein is CASSQAVQETQYF.

Written as DNA, the CDR3 is TGTGCCAGCAGCGTAGCTCAAGGCAGGGGGCAGGAGACCCAGTACTTC. Amino acids: CASSVAQGRGQETQYF. This chain connects TRBV9 to TRBJ2-5; 8 positions agree with TRBD1. The V segment lost 0 bases and the J segment 5 bases; nucleotides outside the gene matches: 9. The CDR3 contains 16 residues. Germline lookup yields CDR1 SGDLS and CDR2 YYNGEE.

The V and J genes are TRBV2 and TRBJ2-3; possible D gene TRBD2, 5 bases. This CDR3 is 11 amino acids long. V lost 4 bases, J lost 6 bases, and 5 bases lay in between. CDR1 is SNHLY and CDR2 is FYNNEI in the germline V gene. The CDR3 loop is CASSGEDTQYF. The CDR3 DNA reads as TGTGCCAGCAGTGGGGAGGATACGCAGTATTTT.

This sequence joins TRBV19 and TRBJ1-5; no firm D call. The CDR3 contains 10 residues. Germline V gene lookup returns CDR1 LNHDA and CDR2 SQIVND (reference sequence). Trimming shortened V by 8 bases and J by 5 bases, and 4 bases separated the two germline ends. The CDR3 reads CASPYQPQHF. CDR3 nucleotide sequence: TGTGCCAGTCCGTATCAGCCCCAGCATTTT.

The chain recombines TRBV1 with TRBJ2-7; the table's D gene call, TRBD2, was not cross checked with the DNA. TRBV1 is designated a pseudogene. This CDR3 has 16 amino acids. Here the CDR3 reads CTSSRVLAPMEHEQYF. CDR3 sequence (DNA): TGCACCAGCAGCCGCGTACTAGCCCCGATGGAACACGAGCAGTACTTC.

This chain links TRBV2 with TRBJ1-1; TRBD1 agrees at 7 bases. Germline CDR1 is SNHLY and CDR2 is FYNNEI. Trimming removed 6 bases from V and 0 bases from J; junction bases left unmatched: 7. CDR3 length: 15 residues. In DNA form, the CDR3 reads TGTGCCAGCAGAAAAGCGGACAGGTTGAACACTGAAGCTTTCTTT. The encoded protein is CASRKADRLNTEAFF.

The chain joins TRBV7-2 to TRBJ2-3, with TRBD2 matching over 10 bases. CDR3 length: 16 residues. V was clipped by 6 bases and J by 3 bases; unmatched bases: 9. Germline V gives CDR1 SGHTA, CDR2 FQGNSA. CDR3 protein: CASSYLAGDLTDTQYF. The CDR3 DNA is TGTGCCAGCAGTTACCTAGCGGGGGACCTAACAGATACGCAGTATTTT.

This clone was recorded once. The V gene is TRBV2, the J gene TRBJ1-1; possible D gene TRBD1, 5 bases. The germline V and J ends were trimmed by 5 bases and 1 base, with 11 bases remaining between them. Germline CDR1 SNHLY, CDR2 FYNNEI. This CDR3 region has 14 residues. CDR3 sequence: CASSRGIGNTEAFF. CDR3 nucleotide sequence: TGTGCCAGCAGTCGGGGGATTGGGAACACTGAAGCTTTCTTT.